This T cell receptor beta chain came from a study of blood T cell repertoires in COVID-19. Study summary: Acute and convalescent COVID-19 samples came from the United States, Italy and Spain. PBMCs, B-cell-depleted T cells, or T cells provided the cDNA or gDNA that made up the material.

Looked up from germline, CDR1 is SGDLS and CDR2 is YYNGEE. The CDR3 length is 17 residues. The V end was cut by 2 bases, the J end by 0 bases, with 15 bases between. In the authors' workflow: Counts of nucleated cells, estimated from reference gene primer amplification, were obtained. Clones were sequenced by immunoSEQ multiplex PCR, and TCRdb holds only the in-frame ones, with some missing. V, J and clone size derive from that table, while D and trimming were established from the DNA sequence. The sample comprises about 220,000 clones, over 60% of which are singletons, and 7% to 8.5% rests with the top ten.

The sample was peripheral blood. The TCR sequence derives from a woman in her 70s with acute or convalescent COVID-19. The chain couples TRBV9 to TRBJ1-3, with D perhaps TRBD1 (6 bases). CDR3 sequence reads: CASSVQTGDFSGNTIYF. Written as DNA, the CDR3 is TGTGCCAGCAGCGTTCAGACAGGTGATTTCTCTGGAAACACCATATATTTT.